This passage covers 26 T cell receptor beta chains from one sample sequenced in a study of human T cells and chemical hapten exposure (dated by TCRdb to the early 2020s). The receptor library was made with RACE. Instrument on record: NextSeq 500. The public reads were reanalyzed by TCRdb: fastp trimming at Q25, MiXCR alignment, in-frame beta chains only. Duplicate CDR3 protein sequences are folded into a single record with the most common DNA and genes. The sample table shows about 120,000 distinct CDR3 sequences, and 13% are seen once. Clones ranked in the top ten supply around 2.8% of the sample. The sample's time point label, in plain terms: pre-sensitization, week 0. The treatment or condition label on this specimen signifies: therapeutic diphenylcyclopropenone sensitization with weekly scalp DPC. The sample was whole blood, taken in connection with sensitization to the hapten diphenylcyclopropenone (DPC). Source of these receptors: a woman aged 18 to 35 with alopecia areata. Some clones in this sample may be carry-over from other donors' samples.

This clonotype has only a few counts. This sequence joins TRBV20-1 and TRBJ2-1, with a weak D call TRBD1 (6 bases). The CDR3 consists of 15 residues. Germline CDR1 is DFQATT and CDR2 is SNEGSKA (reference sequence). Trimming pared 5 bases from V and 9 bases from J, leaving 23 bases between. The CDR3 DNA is TGCAGTGCTGGCCGGCCGGGACACGAGTCGGGTGAGCAGTTCTTC. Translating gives CSAGRPGHESGEQFF.

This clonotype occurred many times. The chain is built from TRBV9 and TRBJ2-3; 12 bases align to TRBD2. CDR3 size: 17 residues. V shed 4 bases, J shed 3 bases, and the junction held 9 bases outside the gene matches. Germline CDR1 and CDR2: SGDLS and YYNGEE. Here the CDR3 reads CASSPLAGGLGTDTQYF. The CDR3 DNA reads TGTGCCAGCAGCCCTCTAGCGGGGGGGCTGGGGACAGATACGCAGTATTTT.

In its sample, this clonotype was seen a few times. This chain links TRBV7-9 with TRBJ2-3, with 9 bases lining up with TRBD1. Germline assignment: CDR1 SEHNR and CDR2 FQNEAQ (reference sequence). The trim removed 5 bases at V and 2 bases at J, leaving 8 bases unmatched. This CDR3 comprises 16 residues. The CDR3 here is CASSPKQGAYTDTQYF. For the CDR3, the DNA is TGTGCCAGCAGCCCAAAACAGGGGGCGTACACAGATACGCAGTATTTT.

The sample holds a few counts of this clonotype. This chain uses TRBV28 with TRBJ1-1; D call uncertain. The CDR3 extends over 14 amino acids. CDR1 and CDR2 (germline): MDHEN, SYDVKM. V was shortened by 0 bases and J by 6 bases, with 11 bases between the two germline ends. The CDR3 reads CASSLWTFTSEAFF. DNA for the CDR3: TGTGCCAGCAGTTTATGGACTTTTACGTCTGAAGCTTTCTTT.

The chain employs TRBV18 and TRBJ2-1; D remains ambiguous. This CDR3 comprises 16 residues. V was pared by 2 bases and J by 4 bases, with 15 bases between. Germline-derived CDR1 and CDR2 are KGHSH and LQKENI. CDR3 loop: CASSPNPFTSYNEQFF. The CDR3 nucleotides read TGTGCCAGCTCACCAAATCCCTTCACGTCTTACAATGAGCAGTTCTTC.

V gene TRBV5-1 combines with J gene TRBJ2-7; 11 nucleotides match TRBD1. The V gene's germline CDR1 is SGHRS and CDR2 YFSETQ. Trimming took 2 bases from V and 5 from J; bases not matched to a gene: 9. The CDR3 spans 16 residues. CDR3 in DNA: TGCGCCAGCAGCTTCTCCCCCCCGGGACAGGGGGACGAGCAGTACTTC. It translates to CASSFSPPGQGDEQYF.

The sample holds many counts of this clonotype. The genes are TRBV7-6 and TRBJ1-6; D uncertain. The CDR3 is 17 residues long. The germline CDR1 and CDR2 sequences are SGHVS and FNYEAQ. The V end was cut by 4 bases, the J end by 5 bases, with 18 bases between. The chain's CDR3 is CASSSRTGMADNSPLHF. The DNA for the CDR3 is TGTGCCAGCAGCTCCAGGACGGGAATGGCCGATAATTCACCCCTCCACTTT.

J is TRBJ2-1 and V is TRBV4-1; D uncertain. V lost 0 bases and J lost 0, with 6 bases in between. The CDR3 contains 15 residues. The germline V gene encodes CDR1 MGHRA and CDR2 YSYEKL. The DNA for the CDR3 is TGCGCCAGCAGCCAAGACAGCTTCTCCTACAATGAGCAGTTCTTC. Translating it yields CASSQDSFSYNEQFF.

The CDR3 region is CASSPSGGAVYEQYF. The CDR3 DNA is TGTGCCAGCAGCCCTAGCGGGGGCGCAGTATACGAGCAGTACTTC. The V gene is TRBV7-2, the J gene TRBJ2-7; 10 bases match TRBD2. The CDR3 totals 15 residues. Germline V gene lookup returns CDR1 SGHTA and CDR2 FQGNSA. The V gene end was trimmed by 5 bases and the J gene end by 4 bases; junction bases not matched to a gene: 8.

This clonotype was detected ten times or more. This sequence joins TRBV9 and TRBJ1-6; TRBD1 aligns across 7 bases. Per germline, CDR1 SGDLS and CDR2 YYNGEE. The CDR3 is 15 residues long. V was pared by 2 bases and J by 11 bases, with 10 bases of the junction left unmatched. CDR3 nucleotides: TGTGCCAGCAGCGTTGGGACAGCGAGGGGAGCACCCCTCCACTTT. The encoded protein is CASSVGTARGAPLHF.

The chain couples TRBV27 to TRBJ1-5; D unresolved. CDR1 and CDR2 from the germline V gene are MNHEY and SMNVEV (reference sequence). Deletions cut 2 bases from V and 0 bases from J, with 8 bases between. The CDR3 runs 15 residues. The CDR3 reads CASSLTGSSNQPQHF. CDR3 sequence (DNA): TGTGCCAGCAGTTTAACGGGCAGTAGCAATCAGCCCCAGCATTTT.

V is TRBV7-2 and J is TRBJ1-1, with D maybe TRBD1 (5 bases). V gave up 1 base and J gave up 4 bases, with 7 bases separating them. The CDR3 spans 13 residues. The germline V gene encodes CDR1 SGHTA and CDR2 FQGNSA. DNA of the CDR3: TGTGCCAGCAGCTTAGTGGGGACCACTGAAGCTTTCTTT. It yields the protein CASSLVGTTEAFF.

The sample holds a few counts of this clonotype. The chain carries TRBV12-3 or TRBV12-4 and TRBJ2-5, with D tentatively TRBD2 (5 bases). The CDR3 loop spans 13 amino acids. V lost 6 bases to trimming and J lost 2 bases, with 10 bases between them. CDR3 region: CASRRAVQETQYF. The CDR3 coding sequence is TGTGCCAGCAGGAGAGCGGTGCAAGAGACCCAGTACTTC.

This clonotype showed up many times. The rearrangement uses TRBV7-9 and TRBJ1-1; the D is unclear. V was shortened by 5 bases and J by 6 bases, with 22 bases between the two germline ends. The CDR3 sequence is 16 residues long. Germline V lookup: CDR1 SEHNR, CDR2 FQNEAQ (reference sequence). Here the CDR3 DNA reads TGTGCCAGCAGCCGGCCCCCGAACAACTATGCCCCTGAAGCTTTCTTT. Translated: CASSRPPNNYAPEAFF.

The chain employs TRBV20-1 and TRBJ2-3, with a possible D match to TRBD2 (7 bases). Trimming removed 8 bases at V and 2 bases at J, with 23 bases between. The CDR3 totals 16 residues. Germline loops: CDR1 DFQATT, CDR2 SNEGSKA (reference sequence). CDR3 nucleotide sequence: TGCAGTATAGAACGGGGTGGCGCGGGGGCCACAGATACGCAGTATTTT. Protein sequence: CSIERGGAGATDTQYF.

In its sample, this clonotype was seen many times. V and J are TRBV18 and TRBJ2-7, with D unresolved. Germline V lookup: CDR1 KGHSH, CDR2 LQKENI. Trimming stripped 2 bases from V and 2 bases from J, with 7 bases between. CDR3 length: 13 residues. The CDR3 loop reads CASSPGIAYEQYF. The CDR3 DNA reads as TGTGCCAGCTCACCAGGGATTGCCTACGAGCAGTACTTC.

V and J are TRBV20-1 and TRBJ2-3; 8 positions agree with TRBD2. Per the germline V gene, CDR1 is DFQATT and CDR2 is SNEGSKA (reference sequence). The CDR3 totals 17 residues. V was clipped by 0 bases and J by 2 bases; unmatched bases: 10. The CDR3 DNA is TGCAGTGCTAGAGATTACCCGGGACTAGGCTCCACAGATACGCAGTATTTT. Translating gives CSARDYPGLGSTDTQYF.

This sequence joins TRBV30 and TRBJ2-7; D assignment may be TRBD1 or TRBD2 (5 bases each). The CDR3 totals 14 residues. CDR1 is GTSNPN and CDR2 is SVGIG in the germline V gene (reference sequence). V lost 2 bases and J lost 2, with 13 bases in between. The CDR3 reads CAWSRDGRTYEQYF. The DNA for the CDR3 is TGTGCCTGGAGTCGGGACGGCCGGACCTACGAGCAGTACTTC.

The CDR3 DNA sequence: TGTGCCAGCAGCCCTCGAGAAGGTCACTCGACGAACACCGGGGAGCTGTTTTTT. Translating gives CASSPREGHSTNTGELFF. The gene calls are TRBV7-9 and TRBJ2-2, with D unresolved. This CDR3 spans 18 amino acids. Deletions cut 5 bases from V and 0 bases from J, with 19 bases between. The V gene's germline CDR1 is SEHNR and CDR2 FQNEAQ (reference sequence).

The CDR3 protein is CSALPRGYF. The CDR3 bases are TGCAGTGCCTTGCCCCGGGGGTACTTC. The gene calls are TRBV20-1 and TRBJ2-7, with D possibly being TRBD2 (5 bases). The CDR3 is made up of 9 amino acids. Per the germline V gene, CDR1 is DFQATT and CDR2 is SNEGSKA (reference sequence). Between the trimmed V and J ends, which lost 6 bases and 12 bases, there was a span of 12 bases.

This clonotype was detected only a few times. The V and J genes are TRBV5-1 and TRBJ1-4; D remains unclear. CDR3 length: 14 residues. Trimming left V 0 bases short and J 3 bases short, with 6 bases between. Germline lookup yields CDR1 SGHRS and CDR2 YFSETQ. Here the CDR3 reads CASSLDRANEKLFF. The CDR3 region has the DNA TGCGCCAGCAGCTTGGACAGAGCTAATGAAAAACTGTTTTTT.

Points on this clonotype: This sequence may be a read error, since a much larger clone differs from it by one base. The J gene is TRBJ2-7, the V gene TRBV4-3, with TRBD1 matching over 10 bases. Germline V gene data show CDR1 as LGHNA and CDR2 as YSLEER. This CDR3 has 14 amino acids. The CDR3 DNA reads TGCTCCAGCAGCCGGGACAGGGGCGGTTACGAGCAGTACTTC. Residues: CSSSRDRGGYEQYF.

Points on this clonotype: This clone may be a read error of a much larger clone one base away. The CDR3 DNA sequence: TGTGCCAGCAGCCATGGACAGGGGTACGAGCAGTACTTC. Its protein product is CASSHGQGYEQYF. The chain has TRBV7-2 and TRBJ2-7, with TRBD1 matching 9 bases. The CDR3 runs to 13 residues. J was trimmed by 4 bases and V by 5 bases; bases with no gene match: 3. Germline CDR1 reads SGHTA; CDR2 reads FQGNSA. Supplemented by reference TRBV7-2 and TRBJ2-7, the full variable domain reads GAGVSQSPSNKVTEKGKDVELRCDPISGHTALYWYRQSLGQGLEFLIYFQGNSAPDKSGLPSDRFSAERTGGSVSTLTIQRTQQEDSAVYLCASSHGQGYEQYFGPGTRLTVT.

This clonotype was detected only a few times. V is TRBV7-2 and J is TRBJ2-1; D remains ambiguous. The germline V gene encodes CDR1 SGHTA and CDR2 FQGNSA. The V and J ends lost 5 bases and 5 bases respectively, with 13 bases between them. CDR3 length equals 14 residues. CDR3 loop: CASSRPGSHNEQFF. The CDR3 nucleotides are TGTGCCAGCAGCCGCCCCGGGTCCCACAATGAGCAGTTCTTC.

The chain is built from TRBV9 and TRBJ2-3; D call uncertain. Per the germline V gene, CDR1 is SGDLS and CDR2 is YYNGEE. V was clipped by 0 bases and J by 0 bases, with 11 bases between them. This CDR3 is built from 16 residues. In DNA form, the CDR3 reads TGTGCCAGCAGCGTAGGTCACAGAACTAGCACAGATACGCAGTATTTT. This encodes CASSVGHRTSTDTQYF.

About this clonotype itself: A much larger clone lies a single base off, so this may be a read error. CDR3 residues: CSVEDSYEQYF. The CDR3 DNA sequence: TGCAGCGTTGAAGATTCCTACGAGCAGTACTTC. The chain recombines TRBV29-1 with TRBJ2-7; D remains ambiguous. V dropped 0 bases and J dropped 1 base, with 1 base sitting between them. From germline, CDR1 is SQVTM and CDR2 ANQGSEA. CDR3 length: 11 residues.